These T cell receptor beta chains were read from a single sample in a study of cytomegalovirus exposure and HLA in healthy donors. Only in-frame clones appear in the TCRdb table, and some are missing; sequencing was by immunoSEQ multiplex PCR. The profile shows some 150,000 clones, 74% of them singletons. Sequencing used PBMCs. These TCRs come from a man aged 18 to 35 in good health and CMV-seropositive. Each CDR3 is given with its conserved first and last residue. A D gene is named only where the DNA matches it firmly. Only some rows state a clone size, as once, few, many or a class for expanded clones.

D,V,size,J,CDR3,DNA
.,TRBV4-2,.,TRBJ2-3,CASSQDPSGIRYF,TGTGCCAGCAGCCAAGATCCGAGCGGCATTAGGTATTTT
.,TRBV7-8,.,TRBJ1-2,CASTRAQTNYGCTF,TGTGCCAGCACCCGGGCGCAGACTAACTATGGCTGCACCTTC
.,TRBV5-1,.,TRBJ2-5,CASSLDGSPGQETQYF,TGCGCCAGCAGCTTGGATGGCAGCCCGGGACAAGAGACCCAGTACTTC
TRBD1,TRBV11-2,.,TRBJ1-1,CASSLWDRVILNTEAFF,TGTGCCAGCAGTTTATGGGACAGGGTAATTTTGAACACTGAAGCTTTCTTT
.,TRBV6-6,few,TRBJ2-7,CASSPSFYEQYF,TGTGCCAGCAGTCCTAGTTTCTACGAGCAGTACTTC
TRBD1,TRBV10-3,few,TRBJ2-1,CAISHGDRGGNEQFF,TGTGCCATCAGTCATGGGGACAGGGGAGGCAATGAGCAGTTCTTC
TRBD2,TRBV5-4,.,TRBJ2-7,CASSLEDGRADYEQYF,TGTGCCAGCAGCTTGGAGGACGGGAGGGCCGACTACGAGCAGTACTTC
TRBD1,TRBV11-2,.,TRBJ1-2,CASSPVRTGNYGYTF,TGTGCCAGCAGCCCCGTGCGGACAGGGAACTATGGCTACACCTTC
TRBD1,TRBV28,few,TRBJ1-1,CASTPQGRVTEAFF,TGTGCCAGCACCCCACAGGGGCGAGTCACTGAAGCTTTCTTT
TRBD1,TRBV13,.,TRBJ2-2,CASSNYRDRGRAGELFF,TGTGCCAGCAGCAACTACCGGGACAGGGGGCGGGCCGGGGAGCTGTTTTTT
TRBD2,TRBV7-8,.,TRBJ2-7,CASSAGGSSYEQYF,TGTGCCAGCAGCGCGGGAGGGAGCTCCTACGAGCAGTACTTC
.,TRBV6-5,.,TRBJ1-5,CASSYRGNQPQHF,TGTGCCAGCAGTTACAGGGGGAATCAGCCCCAGCATTTT
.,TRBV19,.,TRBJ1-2,CASSGGTGYGYTF,TGTGCCAGTAGTGGGGGGACGGGGTATGGCTACACCTTC
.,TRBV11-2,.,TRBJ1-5,CASSSDRVNQPQHF,TGTGCCAGCAGCTCGGACAGAGTCAATCAGCCCCAGCATTTT
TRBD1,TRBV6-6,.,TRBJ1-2,CASRPGQGGYGYTF,TGTGCCAGCAGGCCTGGACAGGGCGGCTATGGCTACACCTTC
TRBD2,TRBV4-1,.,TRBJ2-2,CASSQLQAGANTGELFF,TGCGCCAGCAGCCAGTTACAGGCGGGGGCGAACACCGGGGAGCTGTTTTTT